These 16 T cell receptor beta chains were sequenced from one sample in a study of T cell repertoires in cytomegalovirus infection. TCRdb fed the reads into MiXCR, producing one record per CDR3 protein. The profile covers fewer than 400,000 distinct CDR3 sequences, with 15% to 20% appearing a single time and 8.5% to 10% taken by the ten largest. Material: PBMCs. These receptors all stem from a human donor in good health (CMV status not recorded). Some clones in this sample may be carry-over from other donors' samples.

The chain is built from TRBV2 and TRBJ1-1; D not resolved. V was trimmed by 3 bases and J by 10 bases, leaving 9 bases between them. Germline V gene lookup returns CDR1 SNHLY and CDR2 FYNNEI. The CDR3 is 11 residues long. The CDR3 DNA reads as TGTGCCAGCAGTGACCCCCCGGCAGCTTTCTTT. Protein sequence: CASSDPPAAFF.

This clonotype was counted ten times or more. V and J are TRBV7-8 and TRBJ2-7; D might be TRBD2 (6 bases). Germline V lookup: CDR1 SGHVS, CDR2 FQNEAQ. V dropped 5 bases and J dropped 2 bases, with 16 bases sitting between them. The CDR3 is 15 residues long. This chain's CDR3 is CASSRTGTGPYEQYF. The CDR3 region has the DNA TGTGCCAGCAGCAGAACCGGGACTGGACCCTACGAGCAGTACTTC.

This clonotype was recorded a few times. J is TRBJ2-7 and V is TRBV9; 7 positions match TRBD1. V trimming: 0 bases; J trimming: 1 base; junction bases outside the gene matches: 4. The CDR3 contains 15 residues. Germline V gene data show CDR1 as SGDLS and CDR2 as YYNGEE. The CDR3 DNA reads TGTGCCAGCAGCGTAGCTGCACAGGGGTCCTACGAGCAGTACTTC. This codes for CASSVAAQGSYEQYF. Together with reference TRBV9 and TRBJ2-7, the CDR3 gives the full variable domain: DSGVTQTPKHLITATGQRVTLRCSPRSGDLSVYWYQQSLDQGLQFLIQYYNGEERAKGNILERFSAQQFPDLHSELNLSSLELGDSALYFCASSVAAQGSYEQYFGPGTRLTVT.

This clonotype was counted many times. The chain employs TRBV12-3 or TRBV12-4 and TRBJ1-2; 7 nucleotides match TRBD1. The CDR3 contains 13 residues. After removal of 5 bases from V and 8 bases from J, the junction contained 8 bases not matched to a gene. The CDR3 coding sequence is TGTGCCAGCAGTGATACAGGGGCTGAGGGCTACACCTTC. Protein product: CASSDTGAEGYTF.

The DNA of the CDR3 is TGTGCCACCCAGAGGGTCGTCTATGGCTACACCTTC. Encoded protein: CATQRVVYGYTF. The V gene is TRBV7-8, the J gene TRBJ1-2; D is undetermined. CDR3 length: 12 residues. Trimming shortened V by 10 bases and J by 4 bases, and 13 bases separated the two germline ends. Germline CDR1 and CDR2: SGHVS and FQNEAQ.

This sequence joins TRBV12-3 or TRBV12-4 and TRBJ2-5, with TRBD1 as a possible D gene (5 bases). The CDR3 is made up of 14 amino acids. The V gene lost 3 bases and the J gene lost 1 base, with 9 bases spanning the gap. The CDR3 nucleotides read TGTGCCAGCAGTTTCGCACAGGCCCAAGAGACCCAGTACTTC. This codes for CASSFAQAQETQYF.

This clonotype has just a few counts. The V gene is TRBV6-6, the J gene TRBJ2-3, with 8 nucleotides matching TRBD2. CDR3 length: 14 residues. The J segment lost 7 bases and the V segment lost 5 bases, leaving 8 bases of the junction unmatched. Germline assignment: CDR1 MNHNY and CDR2 SVGAGI (reference sequence). In DNA form, the CDR3 reads TGTGCCAGCAGTGGACGGGGGGGCCTAAATACGCAGTATTTT. This translates into CASSGRGGLNTQYF.

The CDR3 DNA sequence: TGTGCCAGCAGCTTCGTTTCGGGGGAGAATGGCTACACCTTC. It yields the protein CASSFVSGENGYTF. The chain combines TRBV7-9 with TRBJ1-2; D is possibly TRBD1 (5 bases). The CDR3 contains 14 residues. Germline V gene lookup returns CDR1 SEHNR and CDR2 FQNEAQ (reference sequence). Trimming took 3 bases from V and 6 from J, leaving 14 bases between them.

The chain uses TRBV20-1 and TRBJ2-3; perhaps TRBD2 as D (6 bases). The germline CDR1 and CDR2 sequences are DFQATT and SNEGSKA (reference sequence). V was cut by 4 bases and J by 2 bases, with 16 bases left in between. This CDR3 has 15 residues. DNA of the CDR3: TGCAGTGCTACATCCGCGGGGCTTAACACAGATACGCAGTATTTT. Protein product: CSATSAGLNTDTQYF.

The table lists this clonotype with a few counts. V is TRBV20-1 and J is TRBJ1-1; tentative D call: TRBD1 (5 bases). The V and J ends lost 6 bases and 1 base respectively, with 9 bases between them. Per germline, CDR1 DFQATT and CDR2 SNEGSKA (reference sequence). This CDR3 is built from 12 residues. The CDR3 is CSATTGNTEAFF. The CDR3, as DNA: TGCAGTGCCACCACAGGGAACACTGAAGCTTTCTTT.

This clonotype was observed at least ten times. The rearrangement joins TRBV7-2 to TRBJ2-3; D gene uncertain. With 8 bases removed from V and 5 bases from J, the gap between germline ends came to 11 bases. CDR3 size: 12 residues. Germline lookup yields CDR1 SGHTA and CDR2 FQGNSA. CDR3 in amino acids: CASAVARDTQYF. The CDR3 nucleotides read TGTGCCAGCGCCGTAGCCCGAGATACGCAGTATTTT.

The CDR3 region is CASSLVQGGGYTF. CDR3 nucleotide sequence: TGTGCCAGCAGCTTGGTACAGGGAGGTGGCTACACCTTC. The chain uses TRBV5-6 and TRBJ1-2; D is possibly TRBD1 (6 bases). Germline V gene lookup returns CDR1 SGHDT and CDR2 YYEEEE. The CDR3 is made up of 13 amino acids. V was trimmed by 0 bases and J by 7 bases, leaving 10 bases between them.

This clonotype was counted many times. The junction does not match germline at one end; this may be a read error. V gene TRBV12-3 or TRBV12-4 combines with J gene TRBJ2-1; tentative D call: TRBD2 (7 bases). The CDR3 consists of 16 residues. CDR3: CASSFARGGSYNEQFF. In DNA form, the CDR3 reads TGTGCCAGCAGTTTCGCGAGGGGGGGGTCCTATAATGAGCAGTTCTTC.

This clonotype appeared many times. This sequence joins TRBV7-6 and TRBJ2-5; 7 nucleotides line up with TRBD2. CDR3 size: 14 residues. The V gene end was trimmed by 5 bases and the J gene end by 5 bases; junction bases not matched to a gene: 8. The germline V gene encodes CDR1 SGHVS and CDR2 FNYEAQ. The CDR3 bases are TGTGCCAGCAGCCCTGGGACTAATGTCGAGACCCAGTACTTC. This encodes CASSPGTNVETQYF. The whole variable domain, remainder taken from reference TRBV7-6 and TRBJ2-5, is GAGVSQSPRYKVTKRGQDVALRCDPISGHVSLYWYRQALGQGPEFLTYFNYEAQQDKSGLPNDRFSAERPEGSISTLTIQRTEQRDSAMYRCASSPGTNVETQYFGPGTRLLVL.

The chain links TRBV5-4 to TRBJ2-3, with 7 bases matching TRBD1. The J segment lost 4 bases and the V segment lost 3 bases, leaving 11 bases of the junction unmatched. CDR1 is SGHNT, CDR2 YYREEE, per germline (reference sequence). The CDR3 is 16 residues long. Here the CDR3 DNA reads TGTGCCAGCAGCTCTGCCAAGGGGGCGCTTCCAGATACGCAGTATTTT. This codes for CASSSAKGALPDTQYF.

This rearrangement joins TRBV6-6 to TRBJ2-3; tentatively, D is TRBD1 (6 bases). Germline-derived CDR1 and CDR2 are MNHNY and SVGAGI (reference sequence). The CDR3 contains 14 residues. Trimming left V 8 bases short and J 10 bases short, with 22 bases between. The CDR3 DNA sequence: TGTGCCAGCCTCAAAGCCACCCAGAGGGGGTCGCAGTATTTT. Its translation is CASLKATQRGSQYF.